Shown below are 23 T cell receptor beta chains from a single sample sequenced in a study of blood T cell repertoires in COVID-19. Here immunoSEQ multiplex PCR was the method, and the copy in TCRdb shows in-frame clones only, minus some. The repertoire holds about 12,000 clones, with around 80% as singletons. Sequencing was carried out using peripheral blood. These TCRs come from a man older than 75 with acute or convalescent COVID-19.

This clone has a handful of counts. This sequence joins TRBV3-1 (or the pseudogene TRBV3-2) and TRBJ2-7; D is possibly TRBD2 (5 bases). The CDR3 extends over 16 amino acids. CDR1 is LGHDT and CDR2 is YNNKEL in the germline V gene (reference sequence). V lost 6 bases and J 0 bases, leaving 18 bases between the germline ends. Written as DNA, the CDR3 is TGTGCCAGCAGTCCGTGGGGAGCATCGAGCTCCTACGAGCAGTACTTC. Its translation is CASSPWGASSSYEQYF.

This chain joins TRBV12-2 and TRBJ1-1; the table assigns TRBD1, which was not confirmed against the DNA. TRBV12-2 is marked as a pseudogene. The CDR3 runs to 18 residues. CDR3 sequence reads: CASRFQPRTDRLNTEAFF. Here the CDR3 DNA reads TGTGCAAGTCGCTTTCAACCGAGGACGGACAGATTGAACACTGAAGCTTTCTTT.

The CDR3 nucleotides are TGTGCCAGCAGCTTCTCTAGCGGGGGGGGCACAGATACGCAGTATTTT. Translating it yields CASSFSSGGGTDTQYF. The V call is TRBV11-3, the J call TRBJ2-3; 12 bases line up with TRBD2. The CDR3 length is 16 residues. Germline assignment: CDR1 SGHNT and CDR2 YENEEA. V dropped 3 bases and J dropped 1; count of bases not matched to a gene: 2.

The chain recombines TRBV7-9 with TRBJ1-2; tentative D call: TRBD1 (5 bases). Germline-derived CDR1 and CDR2 are SEHNR and FQNEAQ (reference sequence). The CDR3 is made up of 14 amino acids. V was shortened by 0 bases and J by 4 bases, with 9 bases between the two germline ends. CDR3 sequence reads: CASSLATRVYGYTF. CDR3 DNA: TGTGCCAGCAGCTTAGCGACCAGGGTCTATGGCTACACCTTC.

J is TRBJ2-3 and V is TRBV19; 7 nucleotides line up with TRBD2. The CDR3 covers 16 residues. Germline CDR1 reads LNHDA; CDR2 reads SQIVND (reference sequence). Trimming cost V 5 bases and J 5 bases; bases outside gene matches: 13. The CDR3 nucleotides are TGTGCCAGTAGTTACCCGGGGGAGCGGGGTAAAGATACGCAGTATTTT. Translated, it gives CASSYPGERGKDTQYF.

The rearrangement links TRBV7-2 to TRBJ2-1, with 9 bases matching TRBD2. The CDR3 loop spans 16 amino acids. V lost 2 bases to trimming and J lost 5 bases; unmatched junction nucleotides: 7. Germline CDR1 reads SGHTA; CDR2 reads FQGNSA. The CDR3 spells CASSLSLLAGHNEQFF. The CDR3 DNA reads as TGTGCCAGCAGCTTAAGTCTCCTAGCGGGGCACAATGAGCAGTTCTTC.

This rearrangement joins TRBV27 to TRBJ1-2; D perhaps matches TRBD1 (5 bases). The CDR3 is 13 residues long. The germline V gene encodes CDR1 MNHEY and CDR2 SMNVEV (reference sequence). Trimming took 1 base from V and 4 from J, leaving 7 bases between them. The CDR3 protein is CASSLYGGYGYTF. The CDR3, as DNA: TGTGCCAGCAGTTTATACGGGGGCTATGGCTACACCTTC.

The chain recombines TRBV11-3 with TRBJ2-1, with D tentatively TRBD1 (6 bases). Germline V gene data show CDR1 as SGHNT and CDR2 as YENEEA. This CDR3 has 15 residues. Between the trimmed V and J ends, which lost 0 bases and 4 bases, there was a span of 10 bases. The CDR3 DNA reads TGTGCCAGCAGCTTAGACCCCCAGGGGTACAATGAGCAGTTCTTC. It encodes CASSLDPQGYNEQFF. The whole variable domain, remainder taken from reference TRBV11-3 and TRBJ2-1, is EAGVVQSPRYKIIEKKQPVAFWCNPISGHNTLYWYLQNLGQGPELLIRYENEEAVDDSQLPKDRFSAERLKGVDSTLKIQPAELGDSAVYLCASSLDPQGYNEQFFGPGTRLTVL.

This chain joins TRBV12-3 or TRBV12-4 and TRBJ1-2; D unresolved. V lost 6 bases to trimming and J lost 8 bases, with 16 bases between them. CDR3 length: 13 amino acids. The CDR3 region is CASSPQREAGYTF. The CDR3 DNA reads as TGTGCCAGCAGCCCTCAGCGGGAAGCAGGCTACACCTTC.

The chain employs TRBV5-1 and TRBJ1-2; the match to TRBD1 covers 11 bases. The V gene end was trimmed by 6 bases and the J gene end by 4 bases; junction bases not matched to a gene: 2. CDR3 length: 13 residues. The germline gives CDR1 SGHRS, CDR2 YFSETQ. CDR3 sequence (DNA): TGCGCCAGCAACGGACAGGGGGCCTATGGCTACACCTTC. Protein product: CASNGQGAYGYTF.

The chain is built from TRBV5-1 and TRBJ2-1; 7 bases are shared with TRBD2. With 4 bases clipped from V and 8 bases from J, the junction kept 9 bases outside the gene matches. The germline V gene has CDR1 SGHRS and CDR2 YFSETQ. The length of the CDR3 is 14 residues. The CDR3 is CASSLPFAGDEQFF. In DNA form, the CDR3 reads TGCGCCAGCAGCCTCCCTTTTGCGGGGGATGAGCAGTTCTTC.

The chain links TRBV5-8 to TRBJ2-5, with a weak D call TRBD2 (6 bases). Germline CDR1 and CDR2: SGHTS and YDEGEE. The CDR3 covers 15 residues. The V and J ends lost 2 bases and 4 bases respectively, with 15 bases between them. CDR3 protein: CASSFARERIETQYF. The CDR3 bases are TGTGCCAGCAGCTTTGCCCGGGAGCGGATAGAGACCCAGTACTTC.

The chain recombines TRBV3-1 (or the pseudogene TRBV3-2) with TRBJ1-6; 7 nucleotides align to TRBD1. The ends lost 5 bases at V and 7 bases at J; junction bases unmatched: 5. This CDR3 comprises 14 residues. In germline, CDR1 is LGHDT, CDR2 YNNKEL (reference sequence). CDR3: CASSGRQGNSPLHF. The CDR3 coding sequence is TGTGCCAGCAGCGGTAGACAGGGAAATTCACCCCTCCACTTT.

The chain has TRBV11-2 and TRBJ2-6, with D maybe TRBD1 (5 bases). This CDR3 is 16 amino acids long. Germline CDR1 SGHAT, CDR2 FQNNGV. V lost 1 base and J 0 bases, leaving 7 bases between the germline ends. The CDR3, as DNA: TGTGCCAGCAGCTTAGTTACAGGCTCTGGGGCCAACGTCCTGACTTTC. Its protein is CASSLVTGSGANVLTF.

The chain recombines TRBV30 with TRBJ2-7, with 7 positions matching TRBD2. CDR1 and CDR2 (germline): GTSNPN, SVGIG (reference sequence). V lost 0 bases to trimming and J lost 1 base; unmatched junction nucleotides: 9. CDR3 length equals 16 residues. The CDR3: CAWSVRGEWRSYEQYF. The CDR3, as DNA: TGTGCCTGGAGTGTACGGGGGGAATGGAGGTCCTACGAGCAGTACTTC.

The V call is TRBV24-1, the J call TRBJ2-2; 7 bases fit TRBD1. CDR3 length equals 15 residues. V shed 9 bases and J 1 base; nucleotides not matched to a gene: 7. Germline V gene sequence: CDR1 KGHDR, CDR2 SFDVKD. The CDR3 DNA reads as TGTGCCACCCAAGCCAGGACAGGGAACACCGGGGAGCTGTTTTTT. It encodes CATQARTGNTGELFF.

The rearrangement links TRBV3-1 (or the pseudogene TRBV3-2) to TRBJ1-2; 7 nucleotides line up with TRBD1. The length of the CDR3 is 13 residues. J was trimmed by 6 bases and V by 4 bases; bases with no gene match: 5. Per germline, CDR1 LGHDT and CDR2 YNNKEL (reference sequence). The CDR3, as DNA: TGTGCCAGCAGCCTCCGGGACAGAGATGGCTACACCTTC. Its protein product is CASSLRDRDGYTF.

The rearrangement uses TRBV5-1 and TRBJ2-3, with 8 nucleotides matching TRBD2. After removal of 2 bases from V and 2 bases from J, the junction contained 4 bases not matched to a gene. The V gene's germline CDR1 is SGHRS and CDR2 YFSETQ. CDR3 length: 15 amino acids. This CDR3 reads CASSFAGGDTDTQYF. CDR3 DNA: TGCGCCAGCAGCTTTGCGGGGGGCGACACAGATACGCAGTATTTT.

The chain is built from TRBV7-2 and TRBJ1-1; D gene unclear. Trimming left V 8 bases short and J 0 bases short, with 10 bases between. Germline CDR1 SGHTA, CDR2 FQGNSA. The CDR3 has 13 residues. CDR3 protein: CASGGQMNTEAFF. As DNA, the CDR3 is TGTGCCAGCGGCGGGCAGATGAACACTGAAGCTTTCTTT.

The genes are TRBV19 and TRBJ2-7; a weak D match, TRBD2 (6 bases). CDR3 size: 15 residues. Germline V gene data show CDR1 as LNHDA and CDR2 as SQIVND (reference sequence). Trimming took off 7 bases at V and 5 bases at J, with 21 bases between the two ends. CDR3 protein: CASTPGMGGTNEQYF. The CDR3, as DNA: TGTGCCAGTACCCCGGGTATGGGGGGAACGAACGAGCAGTACTTC.

This clone was found a few times. The CDR3 DNA reads TGTGCCAGCCACAGGGTTTTTCCGAAAAATTCACCCCTCCACTTT. Encoded protein: CASHRVFPKNSPLHF. The chain has TRBV27 and TRBJ1-6; possibly TRBD1 for D (6 bases). Germline values: CDR1 MNHEY, CDR2 SMNVEV (reference sequence). V lost 8 bases, J lost 7 bases, and 18 bases lay in between. This CDR3 is built from 15 residues.

This clone was seen only once. This chain uses TRBV7-2 with TRBJ2-7; 7 bases are a match to TRBD1. Trimming at V came to 3 bases and at J to 2 bases, leaving 10 bases not matched to a gene. The CDR3 consists of 16 residues. Germline V gene lookup returns CDR1 SGHTA and CDR2 FQGNSA. The CDR3 DNA follows: TGTGCCAGCAGCTTCCGCGAAGGGGACAGCCCCTACGAGCAGTACTTC. It yields the protein CASSFREGDSPYEQYF. Combining the CDR3 with reference TRBV7-2 and TRBJ2-7 gives the whole variable domain GAGVSQSPSNKVTEKGKDVELRCDPISGHTALYWYRQSLGQGLEFLIYFQGNSAPDKSGLPSDRFSAERTGGSVSTLTIQRTQQEDSAVYLCASSFREGDSPYEQYFGPGTRLTVT.

The V call is TRBV4-1, the J call TRBJ2-3; D is unclear. V was cut by 6 bases and J by 3 bases, with 16 bases left in between. The CDR3 runs to 15 residues. From germline, CDR1 is MGHRA and CDR2 YSYEKL. CDR3 sequence reads: CASSHGGLHTDTQYF. The CDR3, as DNA: TGCGCCAGCAGTCATGGTGGGCTCCATACAGATACGCAGTATTTT.